This entry lists 5 T cell receptor beta chains sequenced from one sample in a study of a mutant IDH1 vaccine in newly diagnosed glioma (dated by TCRdb to the early 2020s). Preparation of the library involved the immunoSEQ multiplex PCR assay. TCRdb holds this immuneACCESS table with in-frame rearrangements only. Some clones are missing; in checked studies, unresolved V genes explain under half, and the rest has no known cause. The sample data list 70,000 to 100,000 clones, and around 79% of these were observed just once. Around 5.2% of the sample is taken by the ten largest. In the paper's terms, the time point label means: baseline, week 1 (first vaccination visit). What this sample's treatment or condition label stands for: pre-vaccination baseline after standard-of-care therapy. The input for sequencing was PBMCs, taken from a glioma patient treated with radiotherapy, temozolomide or both. The receptor set was obtained from a man in his forties or fifties with glioma. Some clones in this sample may be carry-over from other donors' samples.

The chain joins TRBV4-2 to TRBJ2-6; perhaps TRBD2 as D (5 bases). This CDR3 has 16 residues. Germline V CDR1 and CDR2: LGHNA, YNFKEQ. With 0 bases removed from V and 4 bases from J, the gap between germline ends came to 10 bases. This CDR3 is CASSQDGSQGANVLTF. CDR3 bases: TGTGCCAGCAGCCAAGATGGGAGTCAGGGGGCCAACGTCCTGACTTTC.

This clone showed up just a few times. The CDR3 nucleotides read TGTGCCAGCGGGACTAGCGAGTACGAGCAGTACTTC. Protein product: CASGTSEYEQYF. The chain joins TRBV5-4 to TRBJ2-7; 10 bases align to TRBD2. Germline V lookup: CDR1 SGHNT, CDR2 YYREEE (reference sequence). Losses at the gene ends were 7 bases for V and 4 bases for J; bases not matched to a gene: 2. The CDR3 consists of 12 residues.

This chain joins TRBV5-1 and TRBJ1-1; D might be TRBD1 (6 bases). This CDR3 contains 14 residues. The germline V and J ends were trimmed by 3 bases and 2 bases, with 11 bases remaining between them. Looked up from germline, CDR1 is SGHRS and CDR2 is YFSETQ. The CDR3 reads CASSYIQGNTEAFF. As DNA, the CDR3 is TGCGCCAGCAGCTATATACAGGGAAACACTGAAGCTTTCTTT.

The genes are TRBV5-1 and TRBJ2-7; 8 positions match TRBD1. J was trimmed by 4 bases and V by 3 bases; bases with no gene match: 6. The CDR3 contains 14 residues. From germline, CDR1 is SGHRS and CDR2 YFSETQ. The CDR3 nucleotides read TGCGCCAGCAGCTCTACAGGGGGTGATTACGAGCAGTACTTC. Its protein product is CASSSTGGDYEQYF. Drawing the rest from reference TRBV5-1 and TRBJ2-7, the complete variable domain is KAGVTQTPRYLIKTRGQQVTLSCSPISGHRSVSWYQQTPGQGLQFLFEYFSETQRNKGNFPGRFSGRQFSNSRSEMNVSTLELGDSALYLCASSSTGGDYEQYFGPGTRLTVT.

The chain links TRBV7-9 to TRBJ2-5; TRBD2 matches 10 bases. This CDR3 is 15 amino acids long. After removal of 5 bases from V and 2 bases from J, the junction contained 5 bases not matched to a gene. The germline V gene has CDR1 SEHNR and CDR2 FQNEAQ (reference sequence). The CDR3 DNA follows: TGTGCCAGCAGCCCTCGGACTAGCGGACAAGAGACCCAGTACTTC. Its translation: CASSPRTSGQETQYF.